One sample yielded the 14 T cell receptor beta chains listed below, sequenced in a study of CD8 T cells in ankylosing spondylitis. For these receptors, no antigen is known. Via MiXCR, TCRdb re-called the 5' RACE reads, giving one row per CDR3 protein. The sample includes fewer than 500,000 distinct CDR3 sequences, about a fifth of them seen just once. The study, taken as a whole, reports: Ankylosing spondylitis blood appeared to carry a characteristic TCR beta motif of under ten highly homologous variants.

Sample: blood, either unsorted or a sorted T cell fraction (not recorded which). The receptor source for this set is a male donor with ankylosing spondylitis.

This clonotype has only a few counts. The gene calls are TRBV3-1 and TRBJ1-4; weak D call: TRBD1 (6 bases). V dropped 8 bases and J dropped 14 bases, with 18 bases sitting between them. The germline CDR1 and CDR2 sequences are LGHDT and YNNKEL (reference sequence). The CDR3 spans 12 residues. Here the CDR3 DNA reads TGTGCCAGCGCAAGATCGACGGGGGCTCTGTTTTTT. This translates into CASARSTGALFF.

This clonotype appeared many times. V gene TRBV6-1 combines with J gene TRBJ1-4, with 8 nucleotides matching TRBD1. This CDR3 region has 14 residues. Per the germline V gene, CDR1 is MNHNS and CDR2 is SASEGT. The V segment lost 3 bases and the J segment 5 bases; nucleotides outside the gene matches: 2. The CDR3 protein is CASSEDRVNEKLFF. Written as DNA, the CDR3 is TGTGCCAGCAGTGAGGACAGGGTCAATGAAAAACTGTTTTTT.

This clonotype has more than one count but fewer than ten. The V and J genes are TRBV6-5 and TRBJ2-1; D remains ambiguous. The length of the CDR3 is 16 residues. With 5 bases removed from V and 1 base from J, the gap between germline ends came to 15 bases. CDR1 and CDR2 (germline): MNHEY, SVGAGI. Here the CDR3 reads CASSHDPRKSYNEQFF. Written as DNA, the CDR3 is TGTGCCAGCAGTCACGACCCCCGAAAATCCTACAATGAGCAGTTCTTC.

This clonotype was seen repeatedly, ten times or more. The rearrangement joins TRBV5-1 to TRBJ2-5; 7 positions agree with TRBD1. Germline loops: CDR1 SGHRS, CDR2 YFSETQ. V dropped 5 bases and J dropped 2; count of bases not matched to a gene: 6. This CDR3 has 14 residues. CDR3 DNA sequence: TGCGCCAGCAGGCCCACAGGGGAACAAGAGACCCAGTACTTC. Protein product: CASRPTGEQETQYF.

This clonotype appeared once. The V and J genes are TRBV28 and TRBJ2-3; no definite D call. This CDR3 has 12 amino acids. Trimming left V 7 bases short and J 6 bases short, with 11 bases between. Looked up from germline, CDR1 is MDHEN and CDR2 is SYDVKM. CDR3 amino acids: CASTSTRDTQYF. The CDR3 DNA reads TGTGCCAGCACCTCAACAAGGGATACGCAGTATTTT.

This clonotype was detected only a few times. The chain has TRBV12-3 or TRBV12-4 and TRBJ2-1, with 12 positions matching TRBD2. The CDR3 runs to 17 residues. Trimming removed 7 bases from V and 7 bases from J; junction bases left unmatched: 14. This chain's CDR3 is CASTHLRTSGILNEQFF. CDR3 in DNA: TGTGCCAGCACCCACCTCCGGACTAGCGGGATTTTGAATGAGCAGTTCTTC.

In this sample, this clonotype turned up a few times. The chain joins TRBV19 to TRBJ2-1; 7 nucleotides line up with TRBD2. The V segment lost 0 bases and the J segment 4 bases; nucleotides outside the gene matches: 9. The CDR3 has 17 residues. Per the germline V gene, CDR1 is LNHDA and CDR2 is SQIVND (reference sequence). The chain's CDR3 is CASSIDLSGGLYNEQFF. CDR3 bases: TGTGCCAGTAGTATAGATCTCTCGGGAGGCCTTTACAATGAGCAGTTCTTC.

This sequence joins TRBV6-5 and TRBJ1-6; 8 bases match TRBD1. With V trimmed by 7 bases and J by 6 bases, 8 bases remained unmatched. The CDR3 runs 15 residues. Germline V lookup: CDR1 MNHEY, CDR2 SVGAGI. The DNA for the CDR3 is TGTGCCAGCACTTCCAGGGGGCTACGTAATTCACCCCTCCACTTT. Amino acid sequence: CASTSRGLRNSPLHF.

The chain recombines TRBV27 with TRBJ1-5; TRBD1 might be the D (5 bases). Germline CDR1 and CDR2: MNHEY and SMNVEV (reference sequence). This CDR3 has 18 amino acids. V was trimmed by 3 bases and J by 2 bases, leaving 20 bases between them. As DNA, the CDR3 is TGTGCCAGCAGTTTGAAAGGACAATCGGGGGATGGCAATCAGCCCCAGCATTTT. This translates into CASSLKGQSGDGNQPQHF.

This rearrangement joins TRBV29-1 to TRBJ1-2, with D tentatively TRBD1 (6 bases). Per germline, CDR1 SQVTM and CDR2 ANQGSEA. The length of the CDR3 is 12 residues. V lost 7 bases, J lost 9 bases, and 18 bases lay in between. DNA for the CDR3: TGCAGCGCTGGGCAGGGGTCGATGCGCTACACCTTC. This encodes CSAGQGSMRYTF.

In regard to this clonotype: A read error may be the cause here, since a much bigger clone is one base away. V usage is TRBV28 and J usage is TRBJ2-7; 7 nucleotides align to TRBD1. Looked up from germline, CDR1 is MDHEN and CDR2 is SYDVKM. The CDR3 is made up of 14 amino acids. Germline trimming cut 8 bases from V and 2 bases from J; bases unmatched to any gene: 9. The CDR3 sequence is CASCRDRSTYEQYF. The CDR3 DNA follows: TGTGCCAGCTGCCGGGACAGATCAACCTACGAGCAGTACTTC.

This clonotype was counted between two and nine times. V gene TRBV28 combines with J gene TRBJ2-1; D is unresolved. Germline loops: CDR1 MDHEN, CDR2 SYDVKM. V was cut by 10 bases and J by 4 bases, with 14 bases left in between. CDR3 length equals 13 residues. In nucleotides, the CDR3 is TGTGCCATCAAGGCTCCGATATACAATGAGCAGTTCTTC. Translated: CAIKAPIYNEQFF.

The chain couples TRBV30 to TRBJ1-5, with no clear D. Between the trimmed V and J ends, which lost 0 bases and 2 bases, there was a span of 8 bases. The CDR3 length is 14 residues. The germline V gene has CDR1 GTSNPN and CDR2 SVGIG (reference sequence). CDR3 in amino acids: CAWSVLGRNQPQHF. The CDR3 DNA reads as TGTGCCTGGAGTGTACTGGGCCGCAATCAGCCCCAGCATTTT.

The rearrangement joins TRBV29-1 to TRBJ2-3; D gene uncertain. Germline CDR1 and CDR2: SQVTM and ANQGSEA. Deletions cut 4 bases from V and 0 bases from J, with 2 bases between. This CDR3 has 11 residues. The CDR3: CSVASTDTQYF. CDR3 nucleotides: TGCAGCGTTGCCAGCACAGATACGCAGTATTTT.